The 23 T cell receptor beta chains below all came from one sample that was sequenced in a study of blood T cell repertoires in COVID-19. Profiled with immunoSEQ multiplex PCR; TCRdb holds only in-frame clones, not every one. The sample holds some 91,000 clones, around four fifths seen once. What was sequenced was peripheral blood. The receptor source for this set is a human donor in a cohort sampled during active COVID-19.

This chain connects TRBV2 to TRBJ2-7, with 8 positions matching TRBD1. The V and J ends lost 6 bases and 7 bases, in that order; junction bases with no gene match: 17. Per germline, CDR1 SNHLY and CDR2 FYNNEI. This CDR3 is 16 amino acids long. CDR3 loop: CASSMLRDRRSGEQYF. The DNA of the CDR3 is TGTGCCAGCAGCATGTTAAGGGACAGGCGTTCTGGGGAGCAGTACTTC.

The chain joins TRBV6-5 to TRBJ1-4; no clear D gene. The germline gives CDR1 MNHEY, CDR2 SVGAGI. The CDR3 covers 14 residues. Trimming removed 2 bases from V and 8 bases from J, with 12 bases in between. The CDR3 region has the DNA TGTGCCAGCAGTTACGGGAGGGTTTCAGAAAAACTGTTTTTT. It codes for CASSYGRVSEKLFF.

V gene TRBV27 combines with J gene TRBJ2-7, with 8 bases that match TRBD2. Germline assignment: CDR1 MNHEY and CDR2 SMNVEV (reference sequence). The CDR3 has 14 amino acids. The V segment lost 3 bases and the J segment 3 bases; nucleotides outside the gene matches: 4. The CDR3 sequence: CASSFSAGVYEQYF. The CDR3 DNA follows: TGTGCCAGCAGTTTCTCAGCGGGGGTCTACGAGCAGTACTTC.

In its sample, this clone was seen once. The rearrangement joins TRBV5-6 to TRBJ2-5; possible D gene TRBD1, 5 bases. With 0 bases removed from V and 5 bases from J, the gap between germline ends came to 11 bases. Germline V CDR1 and CDR2: SGHDT, YYEEEE. The CDR3 is 14 residues long. CDR3 loop: CASSLESGLETQYF. The DNA for the CDR3 is TGTGCCAGCAGCTTGGAGTCAGGGTTGGAGACCCAGTACTTC.

This clone was counted only a few times. The chain recombines TRBV5-4 with TRBJ2-7; 7 bases are shared with TRBD1. The CDR3 length is 13 residues. V lost 2 bases to trimming and J lost 5 bases; unmatched junction nucleotides: 4. Germline CDR1 SGHNT, CDR2 YYREEE (reference sequence). CDR3 protein: CASSFLGGDEQYF. The CDR3 DNA sequence: TGTGCCAGCAGCTTTTTAGGGGGCGACGAGCAGTACTTC.

V and J are TRBV9 and TRBJ2-1, with TRBD2 matching over 11 bases. After removal of 3 bases from V and 9 bases from J, the junction contained 14 bases not matched to a gene. CDR1 and CDR2 from the germline V gene are SGDLS and YYNGEE. This CDR3 has 17 amino acids. The CDR3, as DNA: TGTGCCAGCAGCGCCGGGACTAGCGGTGGCCTCAGGGTTGAGCAGTTCTTC. Translated: CASSAGTSGGLRVEQFF.

The gene calls are TRBV7-2 and TRBJ2-3, with 12 positions matching TRBD2. This CDR3 comprises 16 residues. V lost 4 bases to trimming and J lost 1 base; unmatched junction nucleotides: 3. The germline CDR1 and CDR2 sequences are SGHTA and FQGNSA. Here the CDR3 DNA reads TGTGCCAGCAGCTCTAGACTAGCGGGAGGCACAGATACGCAGTATTTT. Translated, it gives CASSSRLAGGTDTQYF. Variable domain in full (rest from reference TRBV7-2 and TRBJ2-3): GAGVSQSPSNKVTEKGKDVELRCDPISGHTALYWYRQSLGQGLEFLIYFQGNSAPDKSGLPSDRFSAERTGGSVSTLTIQRTQQEDSAVYLCASSSRLAGGTDTQYFGPGTRLTVL.

This clone appeared a few times. The chain employs TRBV25-1 and TRBJ1-2; TRBD1 agrees at 8 bases. Germline CDR1 is MGHDK and CDR2 is SYGVNS. This CDR3 is 13 amino acids long. V was pared by 3 bases and J by 7 bases, with 4 bases of the junction left unmatched. The DNA of the CDR3 is TGTGCCAGCAGTGACCGGACAGGGTCTGGCTACACCTTC. It codes for CASSDRTGSGYTF.

V and J are TRBV19 and TRBJ2-5, with D perhaps TRBD2 (7 bases). Germline V gives CDR1 LNHDA, CDR2 SQIVND (reference sequence). Trimming cost V 3 bases and J 5 bases, with 13 bases left between them. The CDR3 is 14 amino acids. CDR3 sequence (DNA): TGTGCCAGTAGTATGGCGGGGGCTGGGGAGACCCAGTACTTC. It codes for CASSMAGAGETQYF.

V and J are TRBV5-1 and TRBJ2-7; tentative D call: TRBD2 (6 bases). Trimming shortened V by 1 base and J by 2 bases, and 13 bases separated the two germline ends. The germline gives CDR1 SGHRS, CDR2 YFSETQ. There are 15 residues in the CDR3. The chain's CDR3 is CASSLLGSGAYEQYF. The DNA for the CDR3 is TGCGCCAGCAGCTTGCTTGGTAGCGGAGCCTACGAGCAGTACTTC.

V and J are TRBV7-9 and TRBJ2-3; D unresolved. CDR1 and CDR2 (germline): SEHNR, FQNEAQ (reference sequence). The V end lost 3 bases, the J end lost 6 bases, and 10 bases lay between the germline ends. The CDR3 runs to 13 residues. The CDR3, as DNA: TGTGCCAGCAGCTTCACCACGGAGGATACGCAGTATTTT. This translates into CASSFTTEDTQYF. The full variable domain, its missing parts supplied by reference TRBV7-9 and TRBJ2-3, is DTGVSQNPRHKITKRGQNVTFRCDPISEHNRLYWYRQTLGQGPEFLTYFQNEAQLEKSRLLSDRFSAERPKGSFSTLEIQRTEQGDSAMYLCASSFTTEDTQYFGPGTRLTVL.

The chain combines TRBV6-6 with TRBJ1-4; no firm D call. Germline loops: CDR1 MNHNY, CDR2 SVGAGI (reference sequence). Between the trimmed V and J ends, which lost 6 bases and 7 bases, there was a span of 15 bases. The CDR3 sequence is 14 residues long. The CDR3 protein is CASSPLWAGEKLFF. Here the CDR3 DNA reads TGTGCCAGCAGCCCATTATGGGCGGGTGAAAAACTGTTTTTT.

J is TRBJ2-7 and V is TRBV7-8, with 12 bases lining up with TRBD2. CDR3 length: 16 amino acids. The germline CDR1 and CDR2 sequences are SGHVS and FQNEAQ. V trimming: 5 bases; J trimming: 9 bases; junction bases outside the gene matches: 14. In nucleotides, the CDR3 is TGTGCCAGCAGCCCAAGGACTAGCGGGATACAAACGGGGCAGTACTTC. Translated, it gives CASSPRTSGIQTGQYF.

The chain links TRBV11-3 to TRBJ2-1; D is unresolved. Trimming took off 4 bases at V and 4 bases at J, with 14 bases between the two ends. The CDR3 has 15 residues. Germline-derived CDR1 and CDR2 are SGHNT and YENEEA. The CDR3 DNA reads as TGTGCCAGCAGCTCATCGAAGTCCGCGTACAATGAGCAGTTCTTC. Protein sequence: CASSSSKSAYNEQFF. The whole variable domain, remainder taken from reference TRBV11-3 and TRBJ2-1, is EAGVVQSPRYKIIEKKQPVAFWCNPISGHNTLYWYLQNLGQGPELLIRYENEEAVDDSQLPKDRFSAERLKGVDSTLKIQPAELGDSAVYLCASSSSKSAYNEQFFGPGTRLTVL.

The V call is TRBV3-1 (or the pseudogene TRBV3-2), the J call TRBJ1-4; D ambiguous. Trimming left V 2 bases short and J 6 bases short, with 13 bases between. Germline V CDR1 and CDR2: LGHDT, YNNKEL (reference sequence). The CDR3 is made up of 15 amino acids. The chain's CDR3 is CASSQTSDGDEKLFF. The CDR3 coding sequence is TGTGCCAGCAGCCAAACCTCAGACGGGGATGAAAAACTGTTTTTT.

This chain connects TRBV4-1 to TRBJ2-1; D is undetermined. Trimming shortened V by 6 bases and J by 8 bases, and 8 bases separated the two germline ends. The CDR3 is made up of 11 amino acids. From germline, CDR1 is MGHRA and CDR2 YSYEKL. The CDR3 region has the DNA TGCGCCAGCAGAAGCACCGATGAGCAGTTCTTC. Its translation is CASRSTDEQFF.

This rearrangement joins TRBV5-4 to TRBJ2-1, with TRBD2 as a possible D gene (5 bases). The V gene's germline CDR1 is SGHNT and CDR2 YYREEE (reference sequence). The CDR3 loop spans 14 amino acids. Trimming pared 0 bases from V and 10 bases from J, leaving 14 bases between. CDR3 in DNA: TGTGCCAGCAGCTTGGATGCGGGCCAGCTGGAGCAGTTCTTC. This codes for CASSLDAGQLEQFF.

This clone was seen only a few times. This chain joins TRBV5-4 and TRBJ1-2, with 8 positions matching TRBD1. The CDR3 totals 15 residues. The J segment lost 7 bases and the V segment lost 0 bases, leaving 8 bases of the junction unmatched. Germline-derived CDR1 and CDR2 are SGHNT and YYREEE (reference sequence). The CDR3 coding sequence is TGTGCCAGCAGCTTGGTGGACAGGGAGATAGGTGGCTACACCTTC. Its protein product is CASSLVDREIGGYTF.

The genes are TRBV11-3 and TRBJ2-5, with a weak D call TRBD2 (5 bases). The germline V gene encodes CDR1 SGHNT and CDR2 YENEEA. CDR3 size: 14 residues. V was clipped by 2 bases and J by 4 bases, with 11 bases between them. The CDR3 region has the DNA TGTGCCAGCAGCTTATCCGATGAGGGAGAGACCCAGTACTTC. The encoded protein is CASSLSDEGETQYF. The full variable domain, rest sourced from reference TRBV11-3 and TRBJ2-5, is EAGVVQSPRYKIIEKKQPVAFWCNPISGHNTLYWYLQNLGQGPELLIRYENEEAVDDSQLPKDRFSAERLKGVDSTLKIQPAELGDSAVYLCASSLSDEGETQYFGPGTRLLVL.

This chain joins TRBV4-2 and TRBJ2-3; 10 bases fit TRBD1. Germline assignment: CDR1 LGHNA and CDR2 YNFKEQ. This CDR3 contains 17 residues. V lost 0 bases to trimming and J lost 5 bases; unmatched junction nucleotides: 8. This CDR3 reads CASSQDRGTGAIDTQYF. The CDR3 coding sequence is TGTGCCAGCAGCCAAGATCGGGGGACAGGGGCCATAGATACGCAGTATTTT.

The rearrangement uses TRBV7-9 and TRBJ2-1; 10 bases are shared with TRBD2. J lost 0 bases, V lost 5 bases, and 7 bases had no gene match. The CDR3 totals 17 residues. In germline, CDR1 is SEHNR, CDR2 FQNEAQ (reference sequence). CDR3 loop: CASSPAGGTSSYNEQFF. The DNA of the CDR3 is TGTGCCAGCAGCCCAGCGGGGGGGACGAGCTCCTACAATGAGCAGTTCTTC. Based on the CDR3 plus reference TRBV7-9 and TRBJ2-1, the full variable domain is DTGVSQNPRHKITKRGQNVTFRCDPISEHNRLYWYRQTLGQGPEFLTYFQNEAQLEKSRLLSDRFSAERPKGSFSTLEIQRTEQGDSAMYLCASSPAGGTSSYNEQFFGPGTRLTVL.

The chain links TRBV24-1 to TRBJ2-3; a weak D match, TRBD2 (5 bases). The CDR3 is made up of 18 amino acids. Trimming removed 0 bases at V and 2 bases at J, with 17 bases between. Looked up from germline, CDR1 is KGHDR and CDR2 is SFDVKD. The CDR3, as DNA: TGTGCCACCAGTGATTTGGGAGGCGGAGCTCCCTCCACAGATACGCAGTATTTT. As protein: CATSDLGGGAPSTDTQYF.

The V gene is TRBV28, the J gene TRBJ1-4; TRBD1 agrees at 7 bases. Germline V gives CDR1 MDHEN, CDR2 SYDVKM. This CDR3 contains 15 residues. J lost 0 bases, V lost 7 bases, and 5 bases had no gene match. CDR3 sequence: CASKSRGTTNEKLFF. In nucleotides, the CDR3 is TGTGCCAGCAAATCCAGGGGGACAACTAATGAAAAACTGTTTTTT.